This T cell receptor (beta chain) derives from a study of cytomegalovirus exposure and HLA in healthy donors (dated by TCRdb to 2017 to 2019). Concerning the study at large: According to an earlier analysis of 450 to 650 of the donors, about 179 million T cells yielded 117 million unique TCR beta sequences and 276 Gb of sequence data. An early release that covered several hundred HLA-typed donors contained approximately 300 gigabases of sequencing data and 85 million to 100 million unique TCR sequences. Of the roughly 400 genotyped donors, 81% fell in the genetic ancestry cluster associated with self-reported Caucasian donors. The aim of the study was to test whether cataloging public T cell receptors could identify signatures of past pathogen exposure. The study used immunosequencing to profile the T cell repertoires of approximately 640 subjects and linked those repertoires to cytomegalovirus serostatus. In addition to the first cohort of several hundred subjects, a separate validation cohort of 120 different subjects was used. The study combined high-throughput TCR immunosequencing, statistical association of individual TCRs with disease status, and machine learning to predict cytomegalovirus infection status. In a later analysis, previously published TCR beta repertoires from more than 500 donors were re-analyzed and high-resolution HLA genotyping was added so that TCR occurrence patterns could be studied. Rather than using new phenotypic data, the later analysis identified candidate immune exposures from TCR beta sequences and from how often those sequences occurred across donors. An earlier analysis of a few hundred of the donors applied high-throughput TCR beta sequencing to assess whether each TCR beta V gene segment acted as functional or pseudogenic. Alongside the repertoire data, information on donor age, sex, ethnicity and CMV serostatus was compiled. In a later genetic analysis, genome-wide SNP genotypes for about 55% of the roughly 670 donors were used, and that subset was treated as a discovery cohort. Every discovery cohort repertoire had been produced on one sequencing platform. HLA typing included class I and class II loci at four-digit resolution. The number of typed donors differed by locus: roughly 629-640 for A, B, C, DRB1 and DQB1; approximately 520 for DQA1; 606 for DPA1; and roughly 470 for DPB1. Roughly five DR-DQ haplotypes were handled as single units for association and clustering, since linkage in the cohort was strong. On average, approximately 250,000 unique TCR beta nucleotide sequences were sequenced per donor among roughly 430 genotyped donors of the cohort, with roughly 18% of those sequences being non-productive. What the research found in general, with its limitations: In a later analysis, HLA-associated TCR beta chains showed more clonal expansion and lower generation probabilities than non-associated chains that were equally common. A later analysis found that most CMV-associated TCR beta chains appeared HLA-restricted, with HLA associations seemingly driven largely by CMV exposure. A later analysis associated some 17,000 TCR beta sequences with specific HLA alleles at a false discovery rate of 0.05. Only TCR beta chains were sequenced in this cohort, and the absence of alpha or paired-chain data limited detectable features. A further reported finding was that TCR beta sequences accurately predicted the HLA-A and HLA-B alleles for most subjects in the first cohort. Sequencing depth was assumed to be roughly uniform across donors in the presence/absence analyses, though that assumption may not hold. According to a later genetic analysis, donors in an Asian-associated ancestry cluster had fewer N-insertions in productive TCRs than the approximately 670-donor mean. For the cohort, immune exposure information was limited to CMV serostatus. A total of about 150 TCR beta chains were listed by the study as associated with cytomegalovirus. While some public TCRs were present in many individuals, most TCR sequences turned up only very rarely across donors. A cluster of highly shared sequence variants was judged likely to represent a technical artifact of the sequencing pipeline. Cytomegalovirus status was reported to be diagnosed by the classifier with high specificity and sensitivity in both the original and validation cohorts. An earlier analysis of 450 to 750 of the donors showed that most TCR beta V segments appeared in productive rearrangements either about 87% or about 30% of the time, which broadly matched IMGT annotations. In a later analysis, the rate of TCR association differed among HLA loci, with DRB1 alleles having the most associated TCRs and HLA-C alleles having the fewest. The 87-base-pair reads could not distinguish some IMGT-functional V segments, including TRBV6-2 and TRBV6-3, so those segments were excluded. Because some donors lacked HLA typing at each locus, the association tests relied only on the typed subset. V-gene and J-gene trimming of TCR beta chains was associated with a missense DCLRE1C variant in a later genetic analysis, and the association was replicated in an independent cohort. Because counts were too low, about 18 rarely observed V segments, including chromosome 9 orphons, were excluded from the earlier analysis of several hundred of the donors. When HLA alleles, especially DR and DQ, strongly co-occurred, attributing TCR associations to individual alleles was difficult. In vitro tests confirmed that a few of the cytomegalovirus-associated TCR beta chains recognize cytomegalovirus antigens. In a later analysis, several top co-occurrence clusters were reported to appear linked to parvovirus B19, influenza, CMV and Epstein-Barr virus. Correlated functional status among segregating V segments might be attributable to linkage disequilibrium, but an unknown experimental factor could not be ruled out. According to the authors, the approach could potentially be generalized to other disease states and immunological phenotypes.

The cohort comprised approximately 700 healthy bone marrow donors. Cohort members were all nominally healthy when sampled, although unrecorded immune exposures were likely present. The donor tested CMV seronegative, placing the donor among the 350 to 400 seronegative members of the cohort. A peripheral blood sample was provided by each donor, and peripheral blood mononuclear cells were used for TCR beta sequencing. The Qiagen DNeasy Blood Extraction Kit was used to extract genomic DNA from the blood cell samples. With respect to this clone: Its antigen is not yet known. The record has no base qualities; no much larger clone is one base away.

Taken from cysteine to phenylalanine, the CDR3 has 15 residues. CDR3 DNA is the only sequence kept; it has 45 bases, read in frame from the first base. The germline V gene supplies CDR1 SGHTA and CDR2 FQGTGA. Germline trimming amounts to 4 bases on V and 9 bases on J, with 7 as the count of junction bases outside the gene matches. The library was built by means of the immunoSEQ multiplex PCR assay. A mixture of 60 forward primers for TCR Vbeta segments and 13 reverse primers for TCR Jbeta segments was used in the multiplex PCR. A multiplex PCR assay on genomic DNA amplified the CDR3 region of rearranged TCR beta genes. The amplified TCR beta libraries were sequenced on the Illumina HiSeq System as 87-base-pair reads. As for the authors' bioinformatics: In a later analysis, 77 million or so unique TCR beta chains were counted across the 650 to 750 repertoires, and roughly 11 million of these chains were shared by at least two donors. A nearest-neighbor algorithm error-corrected the raw reads and collapsed the reads into unique sequences, merging closely related sequences to remove PCR and sequencing errors. Alignment of CDR3 sequences to IMGT reference sequences was used to assign V, D and J gene segments. For a sequence to be retained, a match of at least six nucleotides was required to both a V gene segment and a J gene segment. A rearrangement counted as productive if the CDR3 had no stop codons and remained in frame with V and J, and every other rearrangement counted as non-productive. CDR3 was defined by IMGT convention, running from the second conserved V-encoded cysteine to the conserved J-encoded phenylalanine. The earlier analysis of about 620 of the donors excluded sequences that lacked an unambiguous match to a single V gene segment. In an earlier analysis of a few hundred of the donors, a V segment was called functional when productive rearrangements were above 56.7%, and segregating when the standard deviation between donors exceeded 5%. A statistical classification framework was built for diagnosing cytomegalovirus status from the catalog of TCR beta chain sequences. In a later analysis, V and J genes were assigned by comparing TCR nucleotide sequences against IMGT/GENE-DB human TR gene sequences. A later analysis assigned CDR3 sequences and most-parsimonious VDJ recombination scenarios with the TCRdist pipeline. In a later analysis, every TCR beta chain was defined by the combination of its CDR3 amino acid sequence and its V-gene family, and reads without a unique V-gene family were dropped. A later analysis removed nearly 600 highly shared, low-generation-probability nucleotide sequences to deal with suspected cross-contamination and a sequencing artifact. In a later analysis, a clonal expansion index for each public chain was calculated from normalized within-repertoire ranks of inferred template counts. Generation probabilities in a later analysis came from a VDJ recombination model fitted to out-of-frame rearrangements, and those results were checked against IGoR. In a later analysis, TCR-TCR, TCR-HLA and TCR-CMV co-occurrence was scored with hypergeometric tests, and a repertoire-size bias correction was applied to TCR pairs. A later analysis estimated false discovery rates by permuting HLA or CMV assignments 20 times. In a later analysis, co-occurring TCRs were grouped using DBSCAN, and TCRdist sequence similarity was added for clustering within HLA-allele-positive subsets. Repertoires with fewer than 30,000 or more than 120,000 public chains were left out of co-occurrence clustering, as were about five repertoires with anomalous nucleotide sharing. TCRdb took this table from immuneACCESS and kept in-frame rearrangements with V and J called. Such tables lack part of the clones; where checked against another copy, unresolved V genes explain under half of the gap, and the rest is unexplained. Clone size and the V and J calls come from that table; the DNA yielded D and trimming. This sample comprises about 140,000 clones, approximately 82% of them detected only once. The ten top clones hold 1.5% of the sample.

The V gene is TRBV7-3 and the J gene is TRBJ2-1; 12 bases in the junction line up with TRBD2. This receptor was obtained from a man aged 35 to 55 in good health and CMV-seronegative. The sample comprised PBMCs. The nucleotide sequence is given as TGTGCCAGCAGCTCTCTAGCGGGGGGGCCGGGTGAGCAGTTCTTC. Translated, this is CASSSLAGGPGEQFF.